This T cell receptor beta chain was observed in a study of T cell changes during pregnancy in multiple sclerosis. Data came from immunoSEQ multiplex PCR; TCRdb stores just in-frame clones and leaves some out. Seen here are 90,000 or so clones, over 85% observed once, and the top ten hold over 1.5%. V shed 5 bases and J 2 bases; nucleotides not matched to a gene: 11. Germline V gene sequence: CDR1 SNHLY, CDR2 FYNNEI. CDR3 length equals 17 residues. The TCR originated in a female donor in good health, enrolled as a control in a pregnancy study. The chain combines TRBV2 with TRBJ2-1, with TRBD1 matching over 8 bases. The input for sequencing was peripheral blood, taken after pregnancy. The CDR3 spells CASSHRTGKRPYNEQFF. The CDR3 region has the DNA TGTGCCAGCAGTCACCGGACAGGGAAGAGACCCTACAATGAGCAGTTCTTC.